The clone carrying this T cell receptor (beta chain) was seen a single time. Random hexamers were used to reverse transcribe an amount of roughly 0.45 to 1 ug RNA. Multiplex PCR with immunoSEQ amplified the TCR beta CDR3 across 54 Vbeta and 13 Jbeta. TCRdb passed the immunoSEQ multiplex PCR reads through MiXCR, listing each CDR3 protein once. The sample has roughly 200,000 distinct CDR3 sequences; about 95% are singletons. This CDR3 has 13 amino acids. V dropped 6 bases and J dropped 8; count of bases not matched to a gene: 6. This specimen comes from a study of CD8 T cells in Susac syndrome. The multiple sclerosis controls were treatment-naive patients with relapsing-remitting disease that was stable or active. Negative isolation was applied to CD8+ and CD4+ T cells, and FACS enrichment was applied to TEMRA cells.

This rearrangement joins TRBV12-3 or TRBV12-4 to TRBJ2-1; the match to TRBD1 covers 8 bases. This TCR was recovered from a human donor with multiple sclerosis. What was sequenced was CD8+ T cells from PBMCs. The DNA for the CDR3 is TGTGCCAGCAGCAAGAAGACAGGGGATGAGCAGTTCTTC. This codes for CASSKKTGDEQFF.